This entry lists 26 T cell receptor beta chains sequenced from one sample in a study of identical twins. TCRdb analysed the 5' RACE reads with MiXCR anew, one entry per CDR3 protein. Among approximately 150,000 distinct CDR3 sequences listed, roughly 3.5% were seen once. The sample comprised memory T cells sorted from blood. Source of these receptors: a man younger than 30 in good health.

As regards this clonotype: Without the conserved terminal phenylalanine or tryptophan, this CDR3 likely stems from a read error. The chain combines TRBV5-1 with TRBJ2-3; D is possibly TRBD1 (6 bases). CDR1 and CDR2 (germline): SGHRS, YFSETQ. CDR3 length: 13 amino acids. The V and J ends lost 4 bases and 3 bases respectively, with 9 bases between them. CDR3 coding DNA: TGCGCCAGCAGCCAGGACAGTACAGATACGCAGTATAAA. Its translation is CASSQDSTDTQYK.

This clonotype appeared many times. The chain combines TRBV28 with TRBJ2-5; TRBD2 matches 11 bases. The CDR3 runs to 14 residues. Trimming took 8 bases from V and 3 from J; bases not matched to a gene: 5. The germline gives CDR1 MDHEN, CDR2 SYDVKM. For the CDR3, the DNA is TGTGCCAGCGTAGCGGGAGGGCTGGAAGAGACCCAGTACTTC. Residues: CASVAGGLEETQYF. The full variable domain, with the rest looked up from reference TRBV28 and TRBJ2-5, is DVKVTQSSRYLVKRTGEKVFLECVQDMDHENMFWYRQDPGLGLRLIYFSYDVKMKEKGDIPEGYSVSREKKERFSLILESASTNQTSMYLCASVAGGLEETQYFGPGTRLLVL.

This clonotype showed up many times. The chain couples TRBV6-1 to TRBJ2-3; D unclear. Germline values: CDR1 MNHNS, CDR2 SASEGT. CDR3 length: 13 amino acids. The germline V and J ends were trimmed by 2 bases and 5 bases, with 8 bases remaining between them. As DNA, the CDR3 is TGTGCCAGCAGTGAATATCGAGGAGATACGCAGTATTTT. Amino acid sequence: CASSEYRGDTQYF.

The chain combines TRBV5-1 with TRBJ2-5; D is possibly TRBD2 (6 bases). The CDR3 is made up of 15 amino acids. Germline V lookup: CDR1 SGHRS, CDR2 YFSETQ. V was trimmed by 0 bases and J by 10 bases, leaving 19 bases between them. CDR3 bases: TGCGCCAGCAGCTTGGTTTGGGGCGGGGACTCGGTCCAGTACTTC. The encoded protein is CASSLVWGGDSVQYF.

This clonotype occurred many times. The chain combines TRBV5-1 with TRBJ2-3; 8 bases match TRBD2. The CDR3 has 15 amino acids. Germline values: CDR1 SGHRS, CDR2 YFSETQ. J lost 4 bases, V lost 7 bases, and 11 bases had no gene match. The CDR3 is CASRETSVAADTQYF. The CDR3 bases are TGCGCCAGCCGTGAGACTAGCGTCGCTGCAGATACGCAGTATTTT.

This clonotype was detected a few times. The chain couples TRBV11-3 to TRBJ2-4; D perhaps matches TRBD2 (6 bases). Germline lookup yields CDR1 SGHNT and CDR2 YENEEA. V shed 4 bases and J shed 6 bases, with 7 bases lying between them. This CDR3 contains 12 residues. The CDR3 coding sequence is TGTGCCAGCAGCTCGACTAGAAACATTCAGTACTTC. This codes for CASSSTRNIQYF.

The table lists this clonotype with a few counts. This chain uses TRBV18 with TRBJ2-2; 9 nucleotides line up with TRBD1. CDR1 is KGHSH and CDR2 is LQKENI in the germline V gene. This CDR3 has 15 amino acids. V lost 5 bases to trimming and J lost 5 bases; unmatched junction nucleotides: 6. CDR3 sequence reads: CASSSGQGRTGELFF. The CDR3 nucleotides are TGTGCCAGCTCATCTGGACAGGGGAGAACCGGGGAGCTGTTTTTT.

This clonotype was found many times. The chain is built from TRBV7-3 and TRBJ2-5; D may be TRBD1 or TRBD2 (6 bases each). CDR1 is SGHTA, CDR2 FQGTGA, per germline. This CDR3 spans 16 amino acids. V shed 4 bases and J shed 13 bases, with 28 bases lying between them. The CDR3 protein is CASSSNPGGPEGNLYF. The CDR3 nucleotides are TGTGCCAGCAGCTCTAACCCTGGGGGGCCTGAAGGTAACCTGTACTTC.

This clonotype was seen repeatedly, ten times or more. The chain combines TRBV7-3 with TRBJ2-3, with D possibly TRBD2 on 5 matching bases. This CDR3 spans 13 amino acids. The germline V gene encodes CDR1 SGHTA and CDR2 FQGTGA. V lost 7 bases to trimming and J lost 2 bases, with 10 bases between them. The CDR3 nucleotides are TGTGCCAGCAAGGAGCGGCACACAGATACGCAGTATTTT. Its translation: CASKERHTDTQYF.

This clonotype was counted at least ten times. The chain recombines TRBV5-5 with TRBJ1-3; TRBD1 aligns across 7 bases. The CDR3 extends over 15 amino acids. V dropped 4 bases and J dropped 2; count of bases not matched to a gene: 6. Germline V gives CDR1 SGHKS, CDR2 YYEKEE (reference sequence). The CDR3 bases are TGTGCCAGCAGCCTAACAGGGGTCCCTGGAAACACCATATATTTT. Residues: CASSLTGVPGNTIYF. The whole variable domain, filled in from reference TRBV5-5 and TRBJ1-3, reads DAGVTQSPTHLIKTRGQQVTLRCSPISGHKSVSWYQQVLGQGPQFIFQYYEKEERGRGNFPDRFSARQFPNYSSELNVNALLLGDSALYLCASSLTGVPGNTIYFGEGSWLTVV.

This clonotype occurred many times. This chain connects TRBV5-1 to TRBJ2-1; 9 nucleotides align to TRBD2. V was pared by 5 bases and J by 9 bases, with 12 bases of the junction left unmatched. The CDR3 runs 15 residues. Germline V lookup: CDR1 SGHRS, CDR2 YFSETQ. The CDR3 is CASRVNAGGPGEQFF. The CDR3 nucleotides read TGCGCCAGCAGAGTCAATGCGGGAGGGCCGGGTGAGCAGTTCTTC.

This clonotype was detected many times. The chain has TRBV5-8 and TRBJ2-7; 9 bases are a match to TRBD2. Per germline, CDR1 SGHTS and CDR2 YDEGEE. The CDR3 length is 16 residues. V gave up 0 bases and J gave up 7 bases; unmatched junction bases: 11. CDR3 bases: TGTGCCAGCAGCTTGGGTATCGGCGGGAGGGCCGGGGAGCAGTACTTC. It translates to CASSLGIGGRAGEQYF.

CDR3 sequence reads: CAGGPSGSADTQYF. Here the CDR3 DNA reads TGTGCCGGAGGCCCAAGCGGGAGTGCAGATACGCAGTATTTT. This rearrangement joins TRBV30 to TRBJ2-3; TRBD2 agrees at 8 bases. From germline, CDR1 is GTSNPN and CDR2 SVGIG (reference sequence). This CDR3 comprises 14 residues. V lost 8 bases and J lost 4; bases outside the gene matches: 11. Full variable domain (rest looked up from reference TRBV30 and TRBJ2-3): SQTIHQWPATLVQPVGSPLSLECTVEGTSNPNLYWYRQAAGRGLQLLFYSVGIGQISSEVPQNLSASRPQDRQFILSSKKLLLSDSGFYLCAGGPSGSADTQYFGPGTRLTVL.

Ten or more counts support this clonotype. The chain employs TRBV6-2 or TRBV6-3 and TRBJ2-2; TRBD1 or TRBD2 may be the D gene (5 bases each). Trimming stripped 4 bases from V and 3 bases from J, with 12 bases between. The CDR3 loop spans 15 amino acids. The germline V gene has CDR1 MNHEY and CDR2 SVGEGT. The CDR3, as DNA: TGTGCCAGCAGTTCCGGGGAAGGGGACACCGGGGAGCTGTTTTTT. Residues: CASSSGEGDTGELFF.

This clonotype has ten or more counts. This chain uses TRBV11-3 with TRBJ2-1; 13 nucleotides agree with TRBD2. Germline CDR1 and CDR2: SGHNT and YENEEA. The ends lost 4 bases at V and 6 bases at J; junction bases unmatched: 6. The CDR3 totals 16 residues. The CDR3 here is CASSYIGLAGANEQFF. The CDR3 nucleotides read TGTGCCAGCAGCTATATTGGACTAGCGGGAGCCAATGAGCAGTTCTTC. The full variable domain, rest sourced from reference TRBV11-3 and TRBJ2-1, is EAGVVQSPRYKIIEKKQPVAFWCNPISGHNTLYWYLQNLGQGPELLIRYENEEAVDDSQLPKDRFSAERLKGVDSTLKIQPAELGDSAVYLCASSYIGLAGANEQFFGPGTRLTVL.

Many counts were recorded for this clonotype. This rearrangement joins TRBV6-1 to TRBJ2-7, with a possible D match to TRBD2 (5 bases). The ends were cut back, 6 bases at V and 2 bases at J, with 11 bases in the middle. The germline V gene encodes CDR1 MNHNS and CDR2 SASEGT. This CDR3 region has 13 residues. The CDR3 region has the DNA TGTGCCAGCAGCCCTCGAGGGACCTACGAGCAGTACGTC. Translated, it gives CASSPRGTYEQYV.

This clonotype was found many times. J is TRBJ2-1 and V is TRBV7-2; the D is unclear. The CDR3 spans 13 residues. The V and J ends lost 0 bases and 9 bases respectively, with 9 bases between them. The germline CDR1 and CDR2 sequences are SGHTA and FQGNSA. CDR3 nucleotides: TGTGCCAGCAGCTTAGCAGGAGCTTCTGAGCAGTTCTTC. It codes for CASSLAGASEQFF.

This clonotype has a count of ten or more. This chain links TRBV12-3 or TRBV12-4 with TRBJ1-1; the D gene is possibly TRBD1 (5 bases). The CDR3 contains 14 residues. Trimming took off 6 bases at V and 1 base at J, with 12 bases between the two ends. DNA of the CDR3: TGTGCCAGCAGGCGGGACCGCTCGAACACTGAAGCTTTCTTT. Its protein product is CASRRDRSNTEAFF.

This clonotype was found many times. This chain uses TRBV6-2 or TRBV6-3 with TRBJ2-7; no definite D call. V was shortened by 2 bases and J by 2 bases, with 7 bases between the two germline ends. This CDR3 region has 13 residues. Germline loops: CDR1 MNHEY, CDR2 SVGEGT. In nucleotides, the CDR3 is TGTGCCAGCAGTTACGCCGGAACCTACGAGCAGTACTTC. Residues: CASSYAGTYEQYF.

This clonotype was recorded many times. The chain has TRBV9 and TRBJ2-5; 7 bases are a match to TRBD2. CDR3 size: 15 residues. The V segment lost 1 base and the J segment 5 bases; nucleotides outside the gene matches: 8. In germline, CDR1 is SGDLS, CDR2 YYNGEE. The DNA of the CDR3 is TGTGCCAGCAGCGTATTGTCGGGAGGAGTGGAGACCCAGTACTTC. Its translation: CASSVLSGGVETQYF.

This clonotype was seen many times. This sequence joins TRBV25-1 and TRBJ2-3, with D tentatively TRBD1 or TRBD2 (5 bases each). The CDR3 totals 16 residues. V was clipped by 3 bases and J by 7 bases, with 20 bases between them. CDR1 and CDR2 from the germline V gene are MGHDK and SYGVNS. This CDR3 is CASSDPGTDRMHTQYF. The CDR3 DNA sequence: TGTGCCAGCAGTGACCCCGGGACCGACCGCATGCATACGCAGTATTTT. The full variable domain, rest sourced from reference TRBV25-1 and TRBJ2-3, is EADIYQTPRYLVIGTGKKITLECSQTMGHDKMYWYQQDPGMELHLIHYSYGVNSTEKGDLSSESTVSRIRTEHFPLTLESARPSHTSQYLCASSDPGTDRMHTQYFGPGTRLTVL.

This clonotype was found many times. The gene calls are TRBV20-1 and TRBJ1-1; D perhaps matches TRBD1 (5 bases). Deletions cut 4 bases from V and 0 bases from J, with 9 bases between. In germline, CDR1 is DFQATT, CDR2 SNEGSKA (reference sequence). The CDR3 consists of 13 residues. CDR3: CSATGLLNTEAFF. The CDR3 coding sequence is TGCAGTGCTACGGGACTCTTGAACACTGAAGCTTTCTTT.

In its sample, this clonotype was seen many times. The gene calls are TRBV4-1 and TRBJ2-7, with a possible D match to TRBD2 (7 bases). There are 14 residues in the CDR3. Germline values: CDR1 MGHRA, CDR2 YSYEKL. As DNA, the CDR3 is TGCGCCAGCAGCCAAGGAGGTAGAGGGGGAGGGCCGAACGTC. Its protein product is CASSQGGRGGGPNV.

This clonotype was recorded at least ten times. The chain recombines TRBV30 with TRBJ2-2; D may be TRBD2 (5 bases). V lost 7 bases, J lost 6 bases, and 9 bases lay in between. Germline CDR1 and CDR2: GTSNPN and SVGIG (reference sequence). The length of the CDR3 is 11 residues. The CDR3, as DNA: TGTGCCTTAAGGGAGCCCGGGGAGCTGTTTTTT. It is translated as CALREPGELFF.

This clonotype came up many times. V gene TRBV11-2 combines with J gene TRBJ2-7, with a weak D call TRBD1 (5 bases). V lost 3 bases and J 2 bases, leaving 5 bases between the germline ends. Per the germline V gene, CDR1 is SGHAT and CDR2 is FQNNGV. This CDR3 spans 12 amino acids. DNA of the CDR3: TGTGCCAGCAGCTTGGACACCTACGAGCAGTACTTC. Translation gives CASSLDTYEQYF.

This clonotype was recorded many times. The DNA for the CDR3 is TGTGCCAGCAGCCAAGTTGTGGGGGTACAGGGGGCAGGAGAGACCCAGTACTTC. It codes for CASSQVVGVQGAGETQYF. The chain links TRBV4-2 to TRBJ2-5, with TRBD1 identical over 9 bases. The V gene's germline CDR1 is LGHNA and CDR2 YNFKEQ. Trimming at V came to 1 base and at J to 4 bases, leaving 13 bases not matched to a gene. The CDR3 has 18 amino acids.